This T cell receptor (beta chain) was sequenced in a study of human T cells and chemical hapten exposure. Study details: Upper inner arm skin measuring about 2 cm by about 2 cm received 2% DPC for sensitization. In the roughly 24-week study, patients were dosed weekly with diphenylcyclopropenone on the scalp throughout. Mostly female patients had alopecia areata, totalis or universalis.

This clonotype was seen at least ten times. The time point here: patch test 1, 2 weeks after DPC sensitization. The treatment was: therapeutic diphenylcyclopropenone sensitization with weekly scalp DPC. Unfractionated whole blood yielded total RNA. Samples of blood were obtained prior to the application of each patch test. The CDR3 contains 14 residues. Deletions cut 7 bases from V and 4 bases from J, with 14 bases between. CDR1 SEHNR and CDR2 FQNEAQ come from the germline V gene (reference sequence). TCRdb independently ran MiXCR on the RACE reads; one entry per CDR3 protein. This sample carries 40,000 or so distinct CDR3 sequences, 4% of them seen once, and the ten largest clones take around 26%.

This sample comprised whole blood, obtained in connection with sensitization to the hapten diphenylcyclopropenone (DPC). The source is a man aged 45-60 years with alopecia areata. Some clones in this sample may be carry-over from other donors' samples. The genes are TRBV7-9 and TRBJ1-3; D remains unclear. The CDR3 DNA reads TGTGCCAGCACCCCCCTCCTAGGGGGAAACACCATATATTTT. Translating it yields CASTPLLGGNTIYF.